These T cell receptor beta chains were read from a single sample in a study of blood T cells in healthy people across ages. MiXCR, run by TCRdb on the 5' RACE reads, gives a single entry per CDR3 protein. The top ten clones hold 29% of a sample with about 290,000 distinct CDR3 sequences, less than 30% of them seen once. Sample: blood. The receptors were gathered from a woman in her 70s in good health. Both conserved end residues are part of each CDR3. The order of the fields is D gene, V gene, J gene, clone size, CDR3 protein, CDR3 DNA. The D gene is left open where the match is weak. Rows may omit the clone size; those that give it use once, few, many or a size class.

-	TRBV5-1	TRBJ1-1	-	CASSGRSGTDAEAFF	TGCGCCAGCAGCGGAAGGTCAGGGACGGACGCTGAAGCTTTCTTT
-	TRBV6-6	TRBJ1-1	-	CASSYRKGSTEAFF	TGTGCCAGCAGTTACCGGAAAGGGAGCACTGAAGCTTTCTTT
-	TRBV24-1	TRBJ1-5	few	CATSARAGNQPQHF	TGTGCCACCAGTGCGAGGGCAGGCAATCAGCCCCAGCATTTT
-	TRBV24-1	TRBJ1-5	-	CAIQAGGQGNQPQHF	TGTGCCATCCAGGCCGGCGGCCAGGGCAATCAGCCCCAGCATTTT
-	TRBV6-2/TRBV6-3	TRBJ2-2	-	CASALRTSTGELFF	TGTGCCAGCGCCTTGAGGACAAGCACCGGGGAGCTGTTTTTT
TRBD2	TRBV6-1	TRBJ2-1	many	CASRSTGLANNEQFF	TGTGCCAGCAGGAGCACGGGACTAGCGAACAATGAGCAGTTCTTC
-	TRBV20-1	TRBJ1-3	-	CSARPNKGVGNTIYF	TGCAGTGCTAGGCCGAACAAGGGGGTCGGAAACACCATATATTTT
TRBD1	TRBV29-1	TRBJ1-2	-	CSAGTGLGYGYTF	TGCAGCGCCGGGACAGGGTTGGGCTATGGCTACACCTTC
TRBD2	TRBV7-8	TRBJ2-1	few	CASSPSGRGEYEQFF	TGTGCCAGCAGCCCGAGCGGGAGAGGGGAATATGAGCAGTTCTTC
-	TRBV6-5	TRBJ1-1	-	CASSYEGLKNTEAFF	TGTGCCAGCAGTTACGAAGGACTCAAGAACACTGAAGCTTTCTTT
-	TRBV7-2	TRBJ1-2	-	CASSLGQSASYTF	TGTGCCAGCAGCTTAGGCCAGTCTGCGAGCTACACCTTC
TRBD2	TRBV9	TRBJ2-1	many	CASSPTSGSSYNEQFF	TGTGCCAGCAGCCCCACTAGCGGAAGCTCCTACAATGAGCAGTTCTTC
-	TRBV5-1	TRBJ2-7	-	CTSREAQNSYEQYF	TGCACCAGTCGGGAAGCTCAGAATTCCTACGAGCAGTACTTC
-	TRBV6-2/TRBV6-3	TRBJ1-1	-	CASSSGAPEAFF	TGTGCCAGCAGCTCCGGGGCGCCTGAAGCTTTCTTT
-	TRBV12-3/TRBV12-4	TRBJ1-5	few	CASSSTRWNQPQHF	TGTGCCAGCAGCTCGACACGGTGGAATCAGCCCCAGCATTTT
TRBD2	TRBV5-1	TRBJ2-5	-	CASSQGLAGETQYF	TGCGCCAGCAGCCAGGGACTAGCGGGAGAGACCCAGTACTTC
TRBD1	TRBV20-1	TRBJ2-4	-	CSAPDRGVTKNIQYF	TGCAGTGCTCCCGACAGGGGGGTCACCAAAAACATTCAGTACTTC
TRBD1	TRBV5-4	TRBJ2-3	few	CASSTPGQASTDTQYF	TGTGCCAGCAGCACTCCCGGACAGGCTAGCACAGATACGCAGTATTTT
-	TRBV20-1	TRBJ1-1	once	CSASDHPNTEAFF	TGCAGTGCCTCCGACCATCCGAACACTGAAGCTTTCTTT
-	TRBV12-3/TRBV12-4	TRBJ2-4	few	CASSLAHSQGTGPKNIQYF	TGTGCCAGCAGTTTAGCTCACTCCCAGGGAACAGGGCCGAAAAACATTCAGTACTTC
-	TRBV20-1	TRBJ2-5	-	CSARDWRGGLQETQYF	TGCAGTGCTAGAGATTGGCGTGGGGGGCTCCAAGAGACCCAGTACTTC
-	TRBV20-1	TRBJ2-1	few	CSARSSLNNEQFF	TGCAGTGCTAGATCAAGTCTTAACAATGAGCAGTTCTTC
-	TRBV28	TRBJ1-1	-	CASRESTGVNTEAFF	TGTGCCAGCAGAGAATCGACAGGAGTGAACACTGAAGCTTTCTTT
-	TRBV28	TRBJ2-5	-	CASSKTLVGTQYF	TGTGCCAGCAGTAAGACCTTGGTAGGGACCCAGTACTTC
-	TRBV29-1	TRBJ1-3	-	CSVRYTIYF	TGCAGCGTTCGGTACACCATATATTTT
-	TRBV5-1	TRBJ1-1	many	CASSLAGGGTEAFF	TGCGCCAGCAGTCTTGCCGGGGGAGGCACTGAAGCTTTCTTT
TRBD1	TRBV3-1	TRBJ2-1	-	CASSQEDRRQFF	TGTGCCAGCAGCCAAGAGGACAGGCGGCAGTTCTTC
-	TRBV10-2	TRBJ2-3	few	CASSEWGPDTQYF	TGCGCCAGCAGTGAGTGGGGACCAGATACGCAGTATTTT
-	TRBV5-1	TRBJ1-2	-	CASSLDNRNGYTF	TGCGCCAGCAGCTTGGACAATAGAAATGGCTACACCTTC
-	TRBV20-1	TRBJ2-5	few	CSAGDPFQETQYF	TGCAGTGCTGGCGACCCATTCCAAGAGACCCAGTACTTC
TRBD2	TRBV7-8	TRBJ2-1	few	CASSSGLAVNNEQFF	TGTGCCAGCAGCTCGGGACTAGCGGTGAACAATGAGCAGTTCTTC
-	TRBV20-1	TRBJ1-1	few	CSARLGVSAEAFF	TGCAGTGCACGATTGGGGGTATCCGCTGAAGCTTTCTTT
-	TRBV12-3/TRBV12-4	TRBJ2-1	few	CASSGRDSSYNEQFF	TGTGCCAGCAGTGGCCGGGACTCCTCCTACAATGAGCAGTTCTTC
-	TRBV4-1	TRBJ1-2	-	CASSQGPWTLIGGYTF	TGCGCCAGCAGCCAAGGTCCTTGGACTTTAATAGGTGGCTACACCTTC
TRBD2	TRBV20-1	TRBJ2-7	-	CSALRLAGPYEQYF	TGCAGTGCCTTGAGACTAGCGGGACCCTACGAGCAGTACTTC
TRBD1	TRBV20-1	TRBJ2-2	few	CSARDEGQGSTGELFF	TGCAGTGCTAGAGATGAAGGACAGGGAAGTACCGGGGAGCTGTTTTTT
TRBD2	TRBV29-1	TRBJ2-5	few	CSVEDPSGRTFETQYF	TGCAGCGTTGAAGATCCTAGCGGGAGGACTTTTGAGACCCAGTACTTC
TRBD1	TRBV20-1	TRBJ2-5	few	CSARDGGTGDTNF	TGCAGTGCTAGAGATGGGGGGACAGGCGACACGAACTTC
-	TRBV7-8	TRBJ2-1	-	CASSLEGEVYNEQFF	TGTGCCAGCAGCTTAGAGGGCGAGGTCTACAATGAGCAGTTCTTC
-	TRBV12-3/TRBV12-4	TRBJ2-5	-	CASSFSGGPSYEHYF	TGTGCCAGCAGTTTTTCTGGGGGCCCATCCTACGAGCACTACTTC
-	TRBV7-2	TRBJ2-3	many	CASSSRKTSTDTQYF	TGTGCCAGCAGCTCAAGGAAAACTAGCACAGATACGCAGTATTTT
-	TRBV7-2	TRBJ2-5	-	CASSLVGVGYSETQYF	TGTGCCAGCAGCTTAGTGGGGGTGGGATATTCGGAGACCCAGTACTTC
-	TRBV5-1	TRBJ2-3	few	CASNRDSITDTQYF	TGCGCCAGCAACCGGGACTCCATCACAGATACGCAGTATTTT
TRBD2	TRBV7-9	TRBJ2-3	few	CTSSPRTSGRTDTQYF	TGTACCAGCAGCCCCCGGACTAGCGGGAGAACAGATACGCAGTATTTT
-	TRBV5-1	TRBJ1-1	-	CASSLTGSNTEAFF	TGCGCCAGCAGCTTGACAGGATCGAACACTGAAGCTTTCTTT
TRBD1	TRBV20-1	TRBJ1-5	-	CSTRDVTGGNQPPHF	TGCAGTACTAGAGATGTAACAGGGGGGAATCAGCCCCCGCATTTT
-	TRBV19	TRBJ2-1	-	CASRSQGGSYNEQFF	TGTGCCAGTAGAAGTCAGGGGGGGTCCTACAATGAGCAGTTCTTC
TRBD1	TRBV20-1	TRBJ2-7	-	CSARARDRVYEQYF	TGCAGTGCTAGGGCCCGGGACAGAGTCTACGAGCAGTACTTC